This T cell receptor beta chain emerged from a study of blood T cell repertoires in COVID-19. As for the study in general: Italy, Spain and the United States were the sources of the convalescent and acute COVID-19 samples. Sample material is recorded as cDNA or gDNA derived from T cells, B-cell-depleted T cells, or PBMCs.

Authors' analysis steps: Reference gene primer amplification yielded estimated nucleated cell counts. Profiled with immunoSEQ multiplex PCR; TCRdb holds only in-frame clones, not every one. For V, J and clone size, that table is used; D and trimming come from the DNA. The sample records tens of thousands of clones, about 87% being singletons. This CDR3 is 13 amino acids long. The germline CDR1 and CDR2 sequences are KGHSY and FQNENV. The V end lost 3 bases, the J end lost 5 bases, and 7 bases lay between the germline ends. This clone was detected once. The sample was peripheral blood. This sequence joins TRBV16 and TRBJ2-2, with a weak D call TRBD2 (6 bases). The source is an elderly woman with acute or convalescent COVID-19. The CDR3 bases are TGTGCCAGCAGCCACGGGGGTACCGGGGAGCTGTTTTTT. Translated: CASSHGGTGELFF.